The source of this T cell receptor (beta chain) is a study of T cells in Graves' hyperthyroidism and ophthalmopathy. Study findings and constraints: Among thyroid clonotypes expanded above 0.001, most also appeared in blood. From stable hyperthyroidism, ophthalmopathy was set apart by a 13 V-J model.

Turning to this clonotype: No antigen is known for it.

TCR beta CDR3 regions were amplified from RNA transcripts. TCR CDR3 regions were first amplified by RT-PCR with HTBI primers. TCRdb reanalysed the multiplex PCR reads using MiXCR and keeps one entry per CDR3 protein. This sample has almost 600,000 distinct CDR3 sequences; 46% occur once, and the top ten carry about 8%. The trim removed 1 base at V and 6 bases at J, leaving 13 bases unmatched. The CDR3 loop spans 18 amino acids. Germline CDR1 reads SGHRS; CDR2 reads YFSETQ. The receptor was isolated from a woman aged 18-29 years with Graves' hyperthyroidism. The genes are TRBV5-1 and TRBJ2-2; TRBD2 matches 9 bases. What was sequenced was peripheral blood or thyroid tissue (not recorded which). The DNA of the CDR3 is TGCGCCAGCAGCTTGACACAGTTTGGCGGGAGGGCCGCCGGGGAGCTGTTTTTT. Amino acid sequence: CASSLTQFGGRAAGELFF.